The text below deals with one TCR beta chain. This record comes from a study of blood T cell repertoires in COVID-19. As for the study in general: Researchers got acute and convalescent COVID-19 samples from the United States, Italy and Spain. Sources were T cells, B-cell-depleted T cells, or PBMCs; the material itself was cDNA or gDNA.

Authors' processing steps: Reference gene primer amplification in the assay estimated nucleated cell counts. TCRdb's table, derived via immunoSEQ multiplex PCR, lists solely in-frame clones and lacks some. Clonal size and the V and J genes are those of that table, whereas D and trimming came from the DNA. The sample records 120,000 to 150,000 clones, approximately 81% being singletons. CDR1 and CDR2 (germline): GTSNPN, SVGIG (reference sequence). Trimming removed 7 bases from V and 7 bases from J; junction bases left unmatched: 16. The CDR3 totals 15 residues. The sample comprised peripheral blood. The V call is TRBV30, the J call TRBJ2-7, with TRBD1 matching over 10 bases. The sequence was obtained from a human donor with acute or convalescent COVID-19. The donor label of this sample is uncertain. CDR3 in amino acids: CASNSPGQGLWEQYF. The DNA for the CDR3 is TGTGCCTCCAACAGCCCGGGACAGGGGTTGTGGGAGCAGTACTTC.